The sequence of this T cell receptor beta chain was determined in a study of blood T cell repertoires in COVID-19. For the study at large: T cells, B-cell-depleted T cells, or PBMCs provided the cDNA or gDNA that served as material.

The repertoire was sequenced with immunoSEQ multiplex PCR; TCRdb's copy has only in-frame clones and lacks some. The table includes 210,000 or so clones, around four fifths detected once. What was sequenced was peripheral blood. This clonotype was sampled from a human donor in a cohort sampled during active COVID-19.

CDR3 protein: CASSSPTGNTIYF. The CDR3 bases are TGTGCCAGCAGTTCCCCTACTGGAAACACCATATATTTT. V usage is TRBV27 and J usage is TRBJ1-3; D is undetermined. This CDR3 contains 13 residues. Germline assignment: CDR1 MNHEY and CDR2 SMNVEV (reference sequence). Trimming took 4 bases from V and 2 from J, leaving 6 bases between them.